Following are 27 T cell receptor beta chains from one sample sequenced in a study of human T cells and chemical hapten exposure. Time point specified: pre-sensitization, week 0. Treatment indicated: therapeutic diphenylcyclopropenone sensitization with weekly scalp DPC. Via MiXCR, TCRdb re-called the RACE reads, giving one row per CDR3 protein. The repertoire holds under 90,000 distinct CDR3 sequences, with 9.6% as singletons. The source material was whole blood, sampled in connection with sensitization to the hapten diphenylcyclopropenone (DPC). The receptors here all came from a woman in her thirties or forties with alopecia areata. Some clones in this sample may be carry-over from other donors' samples.

CDR3 loop: CATARQVSYEQYF. CDR3 nucleotide sequence: TGTGCCACTGCGAGACAGGTATCCTACGAGCAGTACTTC. The chain has TRBV6-2 or TRBV6-3 and TRBJ2-7; TRBD1 might be the D (6 bases). With 10 bases removed from V and 1 base from J, the gap between germline ends came to 14 bases. The CDR3 is 13 residues long. Germline CDR1 is MNHEY and CDR2 is SVGEGT.

This clonotype occurred a few times. Here the CDR3 DNA reads TGCAGTGCTAGTGCGCCTAGCACAGATACGCAGTATTTT. It is translated as CSASAPSTDTQYF. The chain employs TRBV20-1 and TRBJ2-3; D not resolved. The CDR3 spans 13 residues. Trimming took off 3 bases at V and 0 bases at J, with 7 bases between the two ends. Per the germline V gene, CDR1 is DFQATT and CDR2 is SNEGSKA (reference sequence).

V usage is TRBV7-9 and J usage is TRBJ2-3, with 13 bases that match TRBD2. J gave up 0 bases and V 3 bases, and 6 bases lay outside the gene matches. Germline CDR1 is SEHNR and CDR2 is FQNEAQ (reference sequence). The CDR3 runs 18 residues. The CDR3 region is CASSLGTSGDDSTDTQYF. The DNA of the CDR3 is TGTGCCAGCAGCTTGGGGACTAGCGGGGATGACAGCACAGATACGCAGTATTTT.

This clonotype came up many times. The genes are TRBV7-8 and TRBJ1-5; a possible D gene is TRBD1 (6 bases). CDR3 length equals 13 residues. Trimming removed 5 bases from V and 4 bases from J, with 9 bases in between. CDR1 SGHVS and CDR2 FQNEAQ come from the germline V gene. The CDR3: CASSRTDNQPQHF. CDR3 DNA sequence: TGTGCCAGCAGCCGGACAGATAATCAGCCCCAGCATTTT.

This clonotype was recorded at least ten times. The chain is built from TRBV19 and TRBJ2-5, with 12 nucleotides matching TRBD2. CDR3 size: 15 residues. After removal of 5 bases from V and 5 bases from J, the junction contained 6 bases not matched to a gene. The germline gives CDR1 LNHDA, CDR2 SQIVND (reference sequence). The CDR3 protein is CASSPGLAGLETQYF. CDR3 nucleotide sequence: TGTGCCAGTAGTCCCGGACTAGCGGGGCTGGAGACCCAGTACTTC.

This clonotype has ten or more counts. The J gene is TRBJ2-1, the V gene TRBV29-1, with 9 bases identical to TRBD2. CDR1 and CDR2 (germline): SQVTM, ANQGSEA. The CDR3 totals 14 residues. V was clipped by 4 bases and J by 5 bases; unmatched bases: 6. This CDR3 is CSVVLAGVDNEQFF. The DNA of the CDR3 is TGCAGCGTTGTGTTAGCGGGAGTAGACAATGAGCAGTTCTTC.

At least ten counts were recorded for this clonotype. The genes are TRBV5-6 and TRBJ2-7; 13 nucleotides match TRBD2. The CDR3 length is 20 residues. After removal of 2 bases from V and 3 bases from J, the junction contained 17 bases not matched to a gene. Per the germline V gene, CDR1 is SGHDT and CDR2 is YYEEEE. Here the CDR3 reads CASSFGYRRLAGGPHYEQYF. CDR3 DNA sequence: TGTGCCAGCAGCTTTGGGTACCGGCGACTAGCGGGGGGTCCTCACTACGAGCAGTACTTC.

J is TRBJ1-4 and V is TRBV7-6, with D possibly matching TRBD1 (6 bases). The V end was cut by 5 bases, the J end by 8 bases, with 18 bases between. Germline V CDR1 and CDR2: SGHVS, FNYEAQ. The CDR3 is 15 residues long. CDR3 nucleotide sequence: TGTGCCAGCAGCCAAGTCGAGGGGGTTGGAGAAAAACTGTTTTTT. This translates into CASSQVEGVGEKLFF.

CDR3 in DNA: TGCGCCAGCAGCTTAGGGCCAGGGGCCAACGTCCTGACTTTC. It codes for CASSLGPGANVLTF. The chain joins TRBV5-1 to TRBJ2-6; D unresolved. Germline V gene sequence: CDR1 SGHRS, CDR2 YFSETQ. V was cut by 2 bases and J by 4 bases, with 7 bases left in between. This CDR3 spans 14 amino acids.

In the case of this clonotype: This may be a read error, as it is one base from a much larger clone. J is TRBJ2-7 and V is TRBV12-3 or TRBV12-4; 7 bases line up with TRBD1. The length of the CDR3 is 16 residues. Losses at the gene ends were 6 bases for V and 8 bases for J; bases not matched to a gene: 19. For the CDR3, the DNA is TGTGCCAGCAGCCCCCCTGGGGGACAGACCTTATACAAGCAGTACTTC. It encodes CASSPPGGQTLYKQYF.

The J gene is TRBJ1-1, the V gene TRBV20-1; D perhaps matches TRBD1 (6 bases). Germline CDR1 reads DFQATT; CDR2 reads SNEGSKA (reference sequence). Trimming removed 0 bases at V and 4 bases at J, with 12 bases between. The CDR3 is 14 residues long. The CDR3 DNA follows: TGCAGTGCTAGAGATGCACAGGGTGGCACTGAAGCTTTCTTT. Translated, it gives CSARDAQGGTEAFF.

This clonotype has at least ten counts. The junction does not match germline at one end; this may be a read error. The chain carries TRBV27 and TRBJ2-7; a weak D match, TRBD2 (5 bases). CDR3 length: 10 amino acids. Germline CDR1 MNHEY, CDR2 SMNVEV (reference sequence). In DNA, the CDR3 is TGTGCCAGCAGTCTAGCCACGTCACCTTTC. Protein product: CASSLATSPF.

This clonotype was seen more than once but under ten times. This rearrangement joins TRBV4-1 to TRBJ2-4; possible D gene TRBD1, 6 bases. The CDR3 is made up of 14 amino acids. The V and J ends lost 0 bases and 10 bases respectively, with 13 bases between them. CDR1 is MGHRA and CDR2 is YSYEKL in the germline V gene. CDR3 bases: TGCGCCAGCAGCCAAGATGTACAGGGCGATATTCAGTACTTC. This codes for CASSQDVQGDIQYF.

The sample holds many counts of this clonotype. The chain couples TRBV5-1 to TRBJ2-7; D is tentatively TRBD1 or TRBD2 (5 bases each). This CDR3 has 16 amino acids. CDR1 and CDR2 from the germline V gene are SGHRS and YFSETQ. V was trimmed by 4 bases and J by 1 base, leaving 18 bases between them. The CDR3 region is CASSMSGTLVSYEQYF. In DNA form, the CDR3 reads TGCGCCAGCAGCATGTCCGGGACGCTGGTTTCCTACGAGCAGTACTTC.

This clonotype was counted at least ten times. The chain employs TRBV6-6 and TRBJ2-1, with D possibly being TRBD1 (6 bases). Looked up from germline, CDR1 is MNHNY and CDR2 is SVGAGI (reference sequence). The V and J ends lost 5 bases and 8 bases respectively, with 16 bases between them. The CDR3 is 14 amino acids. The CDR3 DNA reads TGTGCCAGCAGTCGCCCTGGGGGCCGAGATGAGCAGTTCTTC. Translation: CASSRPGGRDEQFF.

J is TRBJ1-1 and V is TRBV7-9; D remains ambiguous. V lost 5 bases, J lost 4 bases, and 14 bases lay in between. Germline V gives CDR1 SEHNR, CDR2 FQNEAQ (reference sequence). The CDR3 is 14 amino acids. The CDR3 spells CASSQGYIFTEAFF. DNA of the CDR3: TGTGCCAGCAGCCAAGGGTACATCTTCACTGAAGCTTTCTTT.

This clonotype was found a few times. This CDR3 reads CASSPPPANYGYTF. The DNA for the CDR3 is TGTGCCAGCTCACCACCCCCGGCTAACTATGGCTACACCTTC. The chain recombines TRBV18 with TRBJ1-2, with D hard to call. The CDR3 extends over 14 amino acids. Looked up from germline, CDR1 is KGHSH and CDR2 is LQKENI. V gave up 0 bases and J gave up 0 bases, with 5 bases separating them.

This clonotype was recorded at least ten times. The V gene is TRBV6-2 or TRBV6-3, the J gene TRBJ2-7; D unresolved. Germline values: CDR1 MNHEY, CDR2 SVGEGT. V lost 4 bases and J 2 bases, leaving 3 bases between the germline ends. The CDR3 has 11 amino acids. The CDR3 reads CASSWTYEQYF. CDR3 in DNA: TGTGCCAGCAGTTGGACCTACGAGCAGTACTTC.

V is TRBV11-2 and J is TRBJ2-7; D perhaps matches TRBD2 (6 bases). Trimming cost V 4 bases and J 2 bases, with 12 bases left between them. This CDR3 is 14 amino acids long. CDR1 SGHAT and CDR2 FQNNGV come from the germline V gene. The CDR3 reads CASSSTRGTYEQYF. CDR3 bases: TGTGCCAGCAGCTCAACCCGGGGGACCTACGAGCAGTACTTC.

CDR3 DNA sequence: TGTGCCACCGATGCCGGGACAGGGGGTGAGCAGTACTTC. Protein product: CATDAGTGGEQYF. The V call is TRBV24-1, the J call TRBJ2-7, with TRBD1 matching 11 bases. CDR3 length: 13 residues. CDR1 is KGHDR, CDR2 SFDVKD, per germline. V was clipped by 9 bases and J by 7 bases; unmatched bases: 7.

This clonotype was seen a few times. The chain joins TRBV15 to TRBJ1-4; no firm D call. Trimming removed 1 base from V and 12 bases from J, with 12 bases in between. CDR3 size: 13 residues. Germline CDR1 reads LNHNV; CDR2 reads YYDKDF (reference sequence). In nucleotides, the CDR3 is TGTGCCACCAGCAGAGGTCCAATTGTGGAACTGTTTTTT. This encodes CATSRGPIVELFF.

This clonotype was counted only a few times. The chain uses TRBV7-9 and TRBJ1-6, with no clear D. Trimming took off 1 base at V and 9 bases at J, with 16 bases between the two ends. From germline, CDR1 is SEHNR and CDR2 FQNEAQ (reference sequence). The CDR3 sequence is 16 residues long. In nucleotides, the CDR3 is TGTGCCAGCAGCTTAGGGTCCGGGGTTGAGAGTTCACCCCTCCACTTT. Protein product: CASSLGSGVESSPLHF.

This clonotype was recorded many times. V gene TRBV6-5 combines with J gene TRBJ2-5; no reliable D call. Trimming cost V 2 bases and J 5 bases, with 3 bases left between them. Looked up from germline, CDR1 is MNHEY and CDR2 is SVGAGI. The CDR3 is 11 residues long. CDR3 residues: CASSYGETQYF. DNA for the CDR3: TGTGCCAGCAGTTACGGGGAGACCCAGTACTTC.

This clonotype has ten or more counts. This chain uses TRBV5-1 with TRBJ1-6; TRBD1 matches 7 bases. In germline, CDR1 is SGHRS, CDR2 YFSETQ. The CDR3 has 16 amino acids. Unmatched junction bases numbered 10, after V lost 4 bases and J lost 6 bases. The CDR3 nucleotides read TGCGCCAGCAGCGCCGGGACAGCAGGATCTAATTCACCCCTCCACTTT. Translation gives CASSAGTAGSNSPLHF.

This chain links TRBV7-9 with TRBJ2-1, with TRBD2 identical over 11 bases. The V segment lost 4 bases and the J segment 5 bases; nucleotides outside the gene matches: 4. CDR1 is SEHNR and CDR2 is FQNEAQ in the germline V gene (reference sequence). CDR3 length: 15 amino acids. CDR3 nucleotides: TGTGCCAGCAGCTCCCTTAGCGGGGGGGACAATGAGCAGTTCTTC. Protein: CASSSLSGGDNEQFF.

This clonotype was counted only a few times. V and J are TRBV24-1 and TRBJ2-1; 7 bases are a match to TRBD2. From germline, CDR1 is KGHDR and CDR2 SFDVKD. CDR3 length equals 13 residues. Germline trimming cut 4 bases from V and 10 bases from J; bases unmatched to any gene: 6. This chain's CDR3 is CATSEPAGKEQFF. CDR3 sequence (DNA): TGTGCCACCAGTGAGCCAGCGGGGAAAGAGCAGTTCTTC.

This chain joins TRBV7-3 and TRBJ2-3; D is undetermined. CDR1 SGHTA and CDR2 FQGTGA come from the germline V gene. This CDR3 spans 13 amino acids. V lost 2 bases to trimming and J lost 4 bases, with 7 bases between them. The CDR3 reads CASSLGAADTQYF. The CDR3 region has the DNA TGTGCCAGCAGCTTAGGAGCCGCAGATACGCAGTATTTT.